The clone carrying this TCR beta chain occurred a few times. The antigen is not known. TCR beta CDR3 region amplification was performed from RNA transcripts. The HTBI set primed first-round TCR CDR3 RT-PCR. Via MiXCR, TCRdb re-called the multiplex PCR reads, giving one row per CDR3 protein. The table lists 600,000 or so distinct CDR3 sequences, about 15% of them singletons. The entry originates in a study of T cells in Graves' hyperthyroidism and ophthalmopathy. Study-wide findings and caveats: Most clonotypes expanded in thyroid above 0.001 were likewise present in blood.

Disease lasting under 3 months, a NOSPECS grade of at least 4, and a Clinical Activity Score of at least 3 were features of the ophthalmopathy patients. The source of the PBMCs was roughly 10 ml of fresh peripheral blood. The sample consisted of blood. The TCR was taken from a woman between 50 and 59 years old with Graves' ophthalmopathy.

The CDR3: CASTTGQGTEQYF. CDR3 bases: TGTGCCAGCACCACGGGACAGGGAACCGAGCAGTACTTC. The rearrangement joins TRBV3-1 to TRBJ2-7; 9 nucleotides match TRBD1. The CDR3 has 13 amino acids. CDR1 and CDR2 from the germline V gene are LGHDT and YNNKEL (reference sequence). With 7 bases clipped from V and 6 bases from J, the junction kept 7 bases outside the gene matches.